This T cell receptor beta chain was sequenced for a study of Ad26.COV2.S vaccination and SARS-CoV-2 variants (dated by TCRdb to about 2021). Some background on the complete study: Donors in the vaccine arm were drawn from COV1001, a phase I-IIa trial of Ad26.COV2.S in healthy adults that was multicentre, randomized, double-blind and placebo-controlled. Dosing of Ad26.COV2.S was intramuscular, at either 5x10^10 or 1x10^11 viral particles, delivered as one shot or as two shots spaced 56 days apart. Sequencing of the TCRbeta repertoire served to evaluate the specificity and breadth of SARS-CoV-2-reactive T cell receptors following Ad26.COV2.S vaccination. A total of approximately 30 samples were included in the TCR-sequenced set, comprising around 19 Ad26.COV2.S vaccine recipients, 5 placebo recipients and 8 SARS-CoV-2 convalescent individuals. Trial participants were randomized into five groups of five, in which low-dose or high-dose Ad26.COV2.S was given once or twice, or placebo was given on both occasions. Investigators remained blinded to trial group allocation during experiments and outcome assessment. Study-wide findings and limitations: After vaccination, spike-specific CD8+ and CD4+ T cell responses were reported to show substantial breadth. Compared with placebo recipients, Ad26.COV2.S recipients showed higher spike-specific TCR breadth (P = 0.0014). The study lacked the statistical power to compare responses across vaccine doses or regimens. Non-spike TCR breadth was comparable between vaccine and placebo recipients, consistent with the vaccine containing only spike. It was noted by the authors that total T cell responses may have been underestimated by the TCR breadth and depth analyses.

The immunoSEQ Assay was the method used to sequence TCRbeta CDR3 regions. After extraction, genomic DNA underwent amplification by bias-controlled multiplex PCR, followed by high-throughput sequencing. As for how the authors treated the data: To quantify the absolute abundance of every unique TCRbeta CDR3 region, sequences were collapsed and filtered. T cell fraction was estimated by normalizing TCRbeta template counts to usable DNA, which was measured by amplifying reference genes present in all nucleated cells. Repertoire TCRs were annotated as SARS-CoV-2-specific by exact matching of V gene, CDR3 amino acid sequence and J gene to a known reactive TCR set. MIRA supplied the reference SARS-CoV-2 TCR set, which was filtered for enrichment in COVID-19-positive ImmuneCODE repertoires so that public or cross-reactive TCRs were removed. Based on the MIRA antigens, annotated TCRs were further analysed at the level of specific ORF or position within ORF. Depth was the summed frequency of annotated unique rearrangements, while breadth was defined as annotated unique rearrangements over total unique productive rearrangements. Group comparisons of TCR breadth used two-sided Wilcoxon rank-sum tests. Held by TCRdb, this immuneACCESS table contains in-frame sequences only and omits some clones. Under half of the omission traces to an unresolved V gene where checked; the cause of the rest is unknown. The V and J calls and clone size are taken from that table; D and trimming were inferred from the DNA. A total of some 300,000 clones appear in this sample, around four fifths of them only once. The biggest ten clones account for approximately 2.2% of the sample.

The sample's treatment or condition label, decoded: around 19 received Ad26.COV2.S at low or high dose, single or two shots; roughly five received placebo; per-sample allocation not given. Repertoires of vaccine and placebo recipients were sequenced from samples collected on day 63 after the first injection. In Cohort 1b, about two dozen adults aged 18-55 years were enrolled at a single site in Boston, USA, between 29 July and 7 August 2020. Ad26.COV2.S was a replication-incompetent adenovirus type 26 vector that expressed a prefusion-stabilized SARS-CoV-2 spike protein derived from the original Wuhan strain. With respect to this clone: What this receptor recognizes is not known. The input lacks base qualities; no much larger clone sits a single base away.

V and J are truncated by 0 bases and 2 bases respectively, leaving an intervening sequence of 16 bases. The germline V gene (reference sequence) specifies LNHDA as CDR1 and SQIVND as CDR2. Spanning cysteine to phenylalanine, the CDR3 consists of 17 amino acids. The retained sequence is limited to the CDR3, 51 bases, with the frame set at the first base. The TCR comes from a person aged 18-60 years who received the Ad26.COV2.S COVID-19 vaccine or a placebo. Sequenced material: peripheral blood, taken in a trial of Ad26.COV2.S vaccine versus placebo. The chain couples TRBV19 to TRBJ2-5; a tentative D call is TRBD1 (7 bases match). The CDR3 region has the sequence CASSIDLDRAGQETQYF. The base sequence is TGTGCCAGTAGTATAGACCTCGACAGGGCGGGACAAGAGACCCAGTACTTC.